This TCR beta chain was captured by sequencing in a study of early T cells in non-severe SARS-CoV-2 infection. With 5 bases removed from V and 2 bases from J, the gap between germline ends came to 12 bases. The germline V gene has CDR1 SQVTM and CDR2 ANQGSEA. The CDR3 contains 13 residues. This clonotype was detected a few times. TCRdb processed the 5' RACE reads anew with MiXCR; each CDR3 protein has one entry. The sample consists of about 69,000 distinct CDR3 sequences, roughly a tenth of them appearing once. The source is an adult who was a healthcare worker with PCR-confirmed SARS-CoV-2 infection or an uninfected control (not recorded which). The chain combines TRBV29-1 with TRBJ2-5; the D gene is possibly TRBD1 (5 bases). Sequenced sample: whole blood. For the CDR3, the DNA is TGCAGCGTTTGGGCAGGGAATCAAGAGACCCAGTACTTC. It yields the protein CSVWAGNQETQYF.